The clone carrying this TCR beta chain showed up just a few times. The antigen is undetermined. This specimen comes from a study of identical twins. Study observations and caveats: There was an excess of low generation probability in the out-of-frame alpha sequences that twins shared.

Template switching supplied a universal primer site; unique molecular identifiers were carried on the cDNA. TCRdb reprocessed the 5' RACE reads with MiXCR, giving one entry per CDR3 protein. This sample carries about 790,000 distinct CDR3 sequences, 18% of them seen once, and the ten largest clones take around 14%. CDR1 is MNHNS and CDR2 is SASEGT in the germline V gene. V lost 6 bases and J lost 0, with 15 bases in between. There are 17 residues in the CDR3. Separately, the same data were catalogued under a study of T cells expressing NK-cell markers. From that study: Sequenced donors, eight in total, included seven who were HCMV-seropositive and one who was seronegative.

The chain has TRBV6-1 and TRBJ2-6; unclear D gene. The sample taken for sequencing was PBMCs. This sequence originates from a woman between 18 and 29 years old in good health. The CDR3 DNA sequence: TGTGCCAGCAGGGCTGCATGGAGCCTCTCTGGGGCCAACGTCCTGACTTTC. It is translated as CASRAAWSLSGANVLTF.